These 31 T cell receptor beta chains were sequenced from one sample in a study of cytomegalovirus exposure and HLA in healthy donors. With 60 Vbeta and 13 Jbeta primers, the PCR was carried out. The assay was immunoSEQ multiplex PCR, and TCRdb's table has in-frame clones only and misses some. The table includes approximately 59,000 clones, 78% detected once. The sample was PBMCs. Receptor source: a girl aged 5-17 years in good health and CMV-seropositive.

The CDR3 nucleotides are TGTGCCAGCAGCTTGGCCGCTCGGGGGGCGAGCTCCTATAATTCACCCCTCCACTTT. Amino acids: CASSLAARGASSYNSPLHF. The V gene is TRBV5-6, the J gene TRBJ1-6; maybe TRBD1 (6 bases). This CDR3 is 19 amino acids long. In germline, CDR1 is SGHDT, CDR2 YYEEEE. Trimming removed 0 bases from V and 0 bases from J, with 16 bases in between.

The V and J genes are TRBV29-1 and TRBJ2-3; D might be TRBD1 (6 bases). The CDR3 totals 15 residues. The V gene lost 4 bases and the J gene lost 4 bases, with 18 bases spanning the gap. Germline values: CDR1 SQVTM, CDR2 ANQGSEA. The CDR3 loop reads CSVVGQGIWSDTQYF. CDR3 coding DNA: TGCAGCGTTGTAGGGCAGGGGATATGGTCAGATACGCAGTATTTT.

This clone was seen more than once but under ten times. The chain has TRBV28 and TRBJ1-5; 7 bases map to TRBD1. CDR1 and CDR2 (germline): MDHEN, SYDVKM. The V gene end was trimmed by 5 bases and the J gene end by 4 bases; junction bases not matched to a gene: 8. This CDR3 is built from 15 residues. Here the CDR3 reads CASSQRGPLNQPQHF. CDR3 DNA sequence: TGTGCCAGCAGTCAAAGGGGGCCCCTGAATCAGCCCCAGCATTTT.

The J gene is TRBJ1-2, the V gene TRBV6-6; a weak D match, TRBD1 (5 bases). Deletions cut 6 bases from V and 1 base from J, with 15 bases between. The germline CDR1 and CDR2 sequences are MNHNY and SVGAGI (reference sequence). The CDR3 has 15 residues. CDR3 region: CASSTDRGGNYGYTF. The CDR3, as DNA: TGTGCCAGCAGCACCGACCGGGGGGGTAACTATGGCTACACCTTC.

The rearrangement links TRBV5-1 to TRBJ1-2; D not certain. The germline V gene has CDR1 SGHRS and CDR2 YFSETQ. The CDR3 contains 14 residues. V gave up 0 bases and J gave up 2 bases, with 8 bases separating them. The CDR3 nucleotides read TGCGCCAGCAGCTTGGACGGTTCAAACTATGGCTACACCTTC. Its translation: CASSLDGSNYGYTF.

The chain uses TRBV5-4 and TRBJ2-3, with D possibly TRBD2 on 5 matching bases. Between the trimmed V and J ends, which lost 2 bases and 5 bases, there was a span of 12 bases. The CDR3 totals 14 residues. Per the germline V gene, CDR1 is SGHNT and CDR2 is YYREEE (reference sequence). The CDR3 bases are TGTGCCAGCAGCTTCGTCCCTGAGGGAGATACGCAGTATTTT. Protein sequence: CASSFVPEGDTQYF.

The CDR3 bases are TGTGCCAGCAGTGGACTAGCGGCCGGGACCCAAGAGACCCAGTACTTC. This gives the protein CASSGLAAGTQETQYF. This chain uses TRBV6-6 with TRBJ2-5; 10 bases align to TRBD2. Germline values: CDR1 MNHNY, CDR2 SVGAGI (reference sequence). Trimming at V came to 5 bases and at J to 1 base, leaving 7 bases not matched to a gene. The CDR3 loop spans 16 amino acids.

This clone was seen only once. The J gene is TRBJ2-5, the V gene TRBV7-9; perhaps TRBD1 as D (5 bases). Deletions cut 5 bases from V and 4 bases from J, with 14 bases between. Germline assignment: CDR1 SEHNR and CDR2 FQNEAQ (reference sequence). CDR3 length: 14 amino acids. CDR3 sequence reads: CASSQEQGRETQYF. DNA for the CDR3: TGTGCCAGCAGCCAAGAGCAGGGCCGAGAGACCCAGTACTTC.

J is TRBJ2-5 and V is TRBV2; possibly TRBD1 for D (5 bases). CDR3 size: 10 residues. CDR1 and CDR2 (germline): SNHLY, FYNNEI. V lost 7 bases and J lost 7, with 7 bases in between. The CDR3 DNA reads TGTGCCAGCAACCAGGGGACCCAGTACTTC. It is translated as CASNQGTQYF.

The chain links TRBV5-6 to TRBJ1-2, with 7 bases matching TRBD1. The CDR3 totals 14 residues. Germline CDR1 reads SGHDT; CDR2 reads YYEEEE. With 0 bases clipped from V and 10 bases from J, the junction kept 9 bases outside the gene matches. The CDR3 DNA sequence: TGTGCCAGCAGCTTGGGGACAGGCTTTGGGGCCTACACCTTC. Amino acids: CASSLGTGFGAYTF.

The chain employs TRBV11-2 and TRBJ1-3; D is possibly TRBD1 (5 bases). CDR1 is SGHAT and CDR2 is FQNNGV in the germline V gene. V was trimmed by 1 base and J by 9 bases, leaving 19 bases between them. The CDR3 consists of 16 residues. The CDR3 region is CASSLGGGAAGGTIYF. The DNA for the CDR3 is TGTGCCAGCAGCTTAGGAGGAGGGGCCGCCGGGGGCACCATATATTTT.

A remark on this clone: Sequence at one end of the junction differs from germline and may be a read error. CDR3 nucleotide sequence: TGCAGCGCTGAAGTCGGACTCTACACCGGGGAGCTGTTTTTT. As protein: CSAEVGLYTGELFF. V gene TRBV29-1 combines with J gene TRBJ2-2, with D perhaps TRBD2 (5 bases). The CDR3 totals 14 residues. Germline CDR1 is SQVTM and CDR2 is ANQGSEA.

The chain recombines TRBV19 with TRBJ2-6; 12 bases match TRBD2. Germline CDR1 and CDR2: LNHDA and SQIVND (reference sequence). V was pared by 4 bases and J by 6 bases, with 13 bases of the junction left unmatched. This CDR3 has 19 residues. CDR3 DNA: TGTGCCAGTAGTAGGACAAGGTCTAGCGGGGGGGCCGCGGCCAACGTCCTGACTTTC. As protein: CASSRTRSSGGAAANVLTF.

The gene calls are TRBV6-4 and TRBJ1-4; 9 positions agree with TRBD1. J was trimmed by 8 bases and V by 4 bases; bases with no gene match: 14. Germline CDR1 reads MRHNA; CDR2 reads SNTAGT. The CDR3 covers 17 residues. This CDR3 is CASSAPRYRGRSEKLFF. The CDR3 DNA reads TGTGCCAGCAGTGCTCCACGTTACAGGGGGCGCAGCGAAAAACTGTTTTTT.

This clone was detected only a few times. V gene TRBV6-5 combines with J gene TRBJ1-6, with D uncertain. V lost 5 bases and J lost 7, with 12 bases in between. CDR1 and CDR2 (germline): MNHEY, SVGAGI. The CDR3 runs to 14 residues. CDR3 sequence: CASSGGTDNSPLHF. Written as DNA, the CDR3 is TGTGCCAGCAGTGGTGGCACAGACAATTCACCCCTCCACTTT.

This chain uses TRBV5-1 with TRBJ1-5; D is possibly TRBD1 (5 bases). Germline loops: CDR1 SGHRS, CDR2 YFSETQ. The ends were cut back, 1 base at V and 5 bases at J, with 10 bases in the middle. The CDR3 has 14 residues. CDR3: CASSLMGGDQPQHF. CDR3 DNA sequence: TGCGCCAGCAGCTTGATGGGGGGGGATCAGCCCCAGCATTTT.

DNA of the CDR3: TGTGCCAGCAGAGCAACGAACACTGAAGCTTTCTTT. It is translated as CASRATNTEAFF. This chain links TRBV6-1 with TRBJ1-1; D not resolved. V lost 6 bases and J lost 1, with 6 bases in between. Looked up from germline, CDR1 is MNHNS and CDR2 is SASEGT. The CDR3 totals 12 residues.

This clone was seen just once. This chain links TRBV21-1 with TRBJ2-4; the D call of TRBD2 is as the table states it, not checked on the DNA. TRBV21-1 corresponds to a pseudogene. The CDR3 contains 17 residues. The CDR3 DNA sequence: TGTGCCAGCAGCAAGGCCGGGGCGGGAGGGCCCAAAAACATTCAGTACTTC. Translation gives CASSKAGAGGPKNIQYF.

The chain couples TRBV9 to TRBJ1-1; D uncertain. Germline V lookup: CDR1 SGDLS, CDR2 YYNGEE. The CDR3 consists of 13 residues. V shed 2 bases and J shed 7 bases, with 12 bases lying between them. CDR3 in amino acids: CASSVGSWGEAFF. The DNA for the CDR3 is TGTGCCAGCAGCGTCGGGAGTTGGGGTGAAGCTTTCTTT.

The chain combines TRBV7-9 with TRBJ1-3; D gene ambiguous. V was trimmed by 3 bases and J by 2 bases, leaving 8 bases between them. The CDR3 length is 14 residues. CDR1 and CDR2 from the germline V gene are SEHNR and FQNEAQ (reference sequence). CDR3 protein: CASSFGVTGNTIYF. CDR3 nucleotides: TGTGCCAGCAGCTTTGGAGTAACTGGAAACACCATATATTTT.

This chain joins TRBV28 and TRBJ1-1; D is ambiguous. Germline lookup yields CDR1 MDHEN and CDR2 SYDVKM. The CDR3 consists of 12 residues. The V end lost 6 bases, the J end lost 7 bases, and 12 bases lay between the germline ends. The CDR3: CASRQEVNEAFF. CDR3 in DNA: TGTGCCAGCAGACAAGAGGTTAATGAAGCTTTCTTT.

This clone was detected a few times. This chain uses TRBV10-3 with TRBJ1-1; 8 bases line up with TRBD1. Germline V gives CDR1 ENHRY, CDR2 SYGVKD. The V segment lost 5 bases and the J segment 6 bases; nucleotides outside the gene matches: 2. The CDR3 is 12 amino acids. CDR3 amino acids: CAISQGAAEAFF. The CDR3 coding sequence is TGTGCCATCAGTCAGGGGGCGGCTGAAGCTTTCTTT.

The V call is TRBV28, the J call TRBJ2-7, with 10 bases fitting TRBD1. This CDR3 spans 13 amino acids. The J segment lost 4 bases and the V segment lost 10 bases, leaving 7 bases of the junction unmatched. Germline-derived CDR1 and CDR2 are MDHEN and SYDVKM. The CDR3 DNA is TGTGCCACCTGGGGACAGGGGAATTACGAGCAGTACTTC. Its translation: CATWGQGNYEQYF.

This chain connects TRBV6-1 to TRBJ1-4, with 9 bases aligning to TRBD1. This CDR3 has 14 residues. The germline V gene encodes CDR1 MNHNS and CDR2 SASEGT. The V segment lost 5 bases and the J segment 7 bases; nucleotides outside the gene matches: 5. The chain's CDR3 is CASSRDRESEKLFF. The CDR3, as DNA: TGTGCCAGCAGTCGGGACAGGGAGAGTGAAAAACTGTTTTTT.

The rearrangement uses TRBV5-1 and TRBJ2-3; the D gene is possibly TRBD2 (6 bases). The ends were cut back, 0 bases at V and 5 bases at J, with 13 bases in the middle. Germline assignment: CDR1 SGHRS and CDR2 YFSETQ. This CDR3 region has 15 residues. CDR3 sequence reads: CASSLGAGLKDTQYF. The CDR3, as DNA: TGCGCCAGCAGCTTGGGAGCGGGCCTTAAAGATACGCAGTATTTT.

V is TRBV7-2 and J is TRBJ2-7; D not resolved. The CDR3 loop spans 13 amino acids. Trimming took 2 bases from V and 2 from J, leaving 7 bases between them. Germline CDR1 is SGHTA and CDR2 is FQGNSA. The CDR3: CASSLTATYEQYF. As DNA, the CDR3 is TGTGCCAGCAGCTTAACCGCTACCTACGAGCAGTACTTC.

CDR3 in amino acids: CASSLIAGGTIGEQYF. The CDR3, as DNA: TGTGCCAGCAGCTTGATAGCGGGGGGAACTATAGGGGAGCAGTACTTC. This chain uses TRBV7-2 with TRBJ2-7; 10 positions match TRBD2. CDR3 length: 16 residues. V trimming: 3 bases; J trimming: 7 bases; junction bases outside the gene matches: 12. The germline CDR1 and CDR2 sequences are SGHTA and FQGNSA.

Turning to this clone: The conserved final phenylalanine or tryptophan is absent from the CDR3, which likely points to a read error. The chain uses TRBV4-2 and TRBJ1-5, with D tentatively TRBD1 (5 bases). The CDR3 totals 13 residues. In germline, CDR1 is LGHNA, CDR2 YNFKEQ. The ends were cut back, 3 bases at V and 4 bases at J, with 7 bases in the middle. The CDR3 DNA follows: TGTGCCAGCAGCCAGGCAGGGAATCAGCCCCAGCATGTT. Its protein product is CASSQAGNQPQHV.

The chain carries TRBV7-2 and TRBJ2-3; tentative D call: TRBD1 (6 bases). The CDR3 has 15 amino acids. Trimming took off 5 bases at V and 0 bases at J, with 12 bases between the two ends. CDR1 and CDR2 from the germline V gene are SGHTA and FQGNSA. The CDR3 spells CASSLTGTSTDTQYF. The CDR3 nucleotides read TGTGCCAGCAGCCTCACCGGGACAAGCACAGATACGCAGTATTTT.

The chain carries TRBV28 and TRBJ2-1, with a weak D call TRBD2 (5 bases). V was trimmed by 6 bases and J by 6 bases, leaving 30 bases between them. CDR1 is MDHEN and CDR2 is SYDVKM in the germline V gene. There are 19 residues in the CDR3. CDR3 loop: CASSRYDTMTTFSGNEQFF. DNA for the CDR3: TGTGCCAGCAGCCGATACGACACTATGACTACATTTTCGGGCAATGAGCAGTTCTTC.

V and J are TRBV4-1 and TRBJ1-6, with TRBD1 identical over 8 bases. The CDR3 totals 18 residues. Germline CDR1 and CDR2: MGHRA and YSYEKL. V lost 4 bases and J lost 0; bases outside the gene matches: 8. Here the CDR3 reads CASSPPDRVSSYNSPLHF. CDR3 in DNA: TGCGCCAGCAGCCCCCCGGACAGGGTGAGCTCCTATAATTCACCCCTCCACTTT.